This T cell receptor (beta chain) was sequenced for a study of shared clonotypes between healthy human individuals (dated by TCRdb to the early 2020s). In terms of the full investigation: A couple of women and a few men aged 18 to 49 years were included in the cohort. For each donor, CD4 naive and CD4 memory were each given three plates, CD8 naive was given two plates, and CD8 memory was given one plate. To estimate repertoire size and how much clonotypes are shared between individuals, the study performed deep sequencing of blood TCR repertoires from a handful of healthy adults. Libraries were prepared and TCR repertoires were sequenced by different laboratories using diverse techniques, in order to increase sequencing depth and limit assay-specific biases. Leukapheresis yielded between about 0.94 and 8.9 billion PBMCs per donor.

Using the deep immunoSEQ assay, TCR CDR3 regions were amplified from genomic DNA by multiplex PCR. For each cell subset, the extracted genomic DNA was distributed evenly across all wells of several immunoSEQ 96-well plates, and each plate served as one replicate. Each replicate PCR for sorted subsets received about 200 ng genomic DNA, equal to tens of thousands of T cell genomes. Purified libraries were measured with a Qubit 3.0 fluorometer, size-checked on a Bioanalyzer 2100, and measured again with the KAPA Library Quantification kit. A separate single-read 150-cycle Illumina NextSeq 550 flow cell was used to sequence each immunoSEQ 96-well plate. The original pipeline was this. The immunoSEQ output contained only junctional sequences without quality scores, so filtering could not match that applied to full-length reads. Sequences were annotated with PyIR, a Python wrapper for IgBLAST v1.9, using IMGT germline references to assign V/J genes and CDR3. Reads with weak V/J assignments (E-value above 1e-6), missing CDR3, stop codons, out-of-frame junctions, or ambiguous translated residues were removed. A V3J clonotype was defined by an identical inferred V gene, J gene, and CDR3 amino acid sequence. The percentage overlap between two repertoires was calculated by dividing the number of shared unique clonotypes by the size of the smaller repertoire. RTK rarefaction, the Chao1 estimator, and Recon v2.1 estimates of unobserved clonotypes were used to assess repertoire richness. Generation probabilities for all TCRbeta clonotypes obtained by the gDNA method from a handful of donors were computed using OLGA. The table was pulled from immuneACCESS by TCRdb, which kept in-frame rearrangements only. Such tables lose some clones; where checked, under half of the loss comes from unresolved V genes, and the rest has no known cause. Clonal size and the V and J genes are those of that table, whereas D and trimming came from the DNA. The sample records about 2.4 million clones, over 85% of which are singletons. The ten most abundant clones make up around 0.4% of the sample.

General findings and caveats noted by the study authors: Because the study included a small number of donors, the genetic and exposure-history diversity represented was limited. Larger estimated clonotype richness was generally found for naive subsets than for memory subsets. Pairwise subsampling led to the expectation that sequencing depth would affect the degree of clonotype sharing among donors. Incomplete sequencing was indicated by rarefaction of sorted-subset datasets, despite the large sequencing depth. About 4.5% of naive CD4, more than 3% of naive CD8, approximately 2% of memory CD4, and 0.4% of memory CD8 clonotypes were shared across a few donors. Higher generation probabilities were observed for clonotypes shared by all four sorted-subset donors than for non-shared clonotypes. Sampling was restricted to blood, and TCR repertoires in tissue are likely to differ from TCR repertoires in blood.

The junction shows trimming of 6 bases on V and 0 bases on J, plus 11 bases between the germline ends. CDR1 and CDR2 are read off the germline V gene (reference sequence) as MNHNY and SVGAGI. The CDR3, cysteine through phenylalanine, is 15 amino acids long. Kept here is only the CDR3 DNA, which spans 45 bases and is read in frame from base 1. The donors were healthy, HIV-negative adults with no recently reported acute infections or vaccinations. All donors were Caucasian adults living in Nashville, Tennessee, USA. Magnetic negative selection was used to enrich CD4+ T cells, after which naive cells were positively selected on CD45RA and the negative fraction became the memory subset. Blood was collected by leukapheresis, and PBMCs were isolated by Ficoll-Histopaque density gradient centrifugation and then cryopreserved in liquid nitrogen vapor phase. Purity and quantity of every magnetically sorted T cell population were checked by analytical flow cytometry. Each sorted fraction had its genomic DNA isolated and then quantified by UV absorbance on a Nanodrop 2000c.

About this clone: Its target antigen remains unknown. No much larger clone is present one base from it, and per-base qualities are unavailable.

Recombination linked TRBV6-6 to TRBJ1-4; TRBD1 is perhaps the D gene, given 5 matching bases. The sequencing sample was made of naive CD4+ T cells from PBMCs. The cell subset or site label here, explained by the study, means: CD45RA+ positively selected. The sequence came from a man younger than 30 in good health. Some clones in this sample may be carry-over from other donors' samples. The DNA sequence reads TGTGCCAGCAGACGACAGACCACAACTAATGAAAAACTGTTTTTT. Translation gives CASRRQTTTNEKLFF.